The 10 T cell receptor beta chains below all came from one sample that was sequenced in a study of CD8+CD57+ T cells in acquired aplastic anemia. Profiles of TCR beta VDJ and CDR3 were generated from a genomic DNA template. MiXCR, applied by TCRdb to the reads, yields one record per CDR3 protein. Of around 500,000 distinct CDR3 sequences in the sample, around a third are singletons; the top ten hold roughly 0.8%. Those patients picked for sequencing had displayed CD8+CD57+ cell expansion on flow cytometry. Sequenced: sorted CD4+, CD8+, or CD8+CD57+ T cells (not recorded which) from PBMCs. All receptors derive from a human donor with aplastic anemia.

This clonotype was observed a handful of times. An end of the junction differs from the germline gene, which may be a read error. The gene calls are TRBV10-2 and TRBJ1-5; D not certain. The CDR3 spans 9 residues. Germline-derived CDR1 and CDR2 are WSHSY and SAAADI. In nucleotides, the CDR3 is TGTGCCAGCGGCGGTTTTATTTTTTTT. Protein product: CASGGFIFF.

This clonotype was picked up many times. This chain connects TRBV19 to TRBJ1-4; no firm D call. V lost 3 bases and J 7 bases, leaving 12 bases between the germline ends. The CDR3 runs to 14 residues. CDR1 LNHDA and CDR2 SQIVND come from the germline V gene (reference sequence). The CDR3 is CASSIDPRSEKLFF. DNA of the CDR3: TGTGCCAGTAGTATCGACCCGAGGAGTGAAAAACTGTTTTTT.

The CDR3 is CSATRTSQETQYF. In DNA, the CDR3 is TGCAGTGCTACCCGGACAAGCCAAGAGACCCAGTACTTC. The chain joins TRBV20-1 to TRBJ2-5; the D gene is possibly TRBD1 (5 bases). This CDR3 comprises 13 residues. The germline V and J ends were trimmed by 4 bases and 1 base, with 10 bases remaining between them. Germline CDR1 is DFQATT and CDR2 is SNEGSKA (reference sequence).

The CDR3 region has the DNA TGTGCCAGTAGTCTCTTTACAGGGGGCGACGAGACCCAGTACTTC. Its protein is CASSLFTGGDETQYF. This chain links TRBV19 with TRBJ2-5; 9 positions match TRBD1. J gave up 5 bases and V 5 bases, and 9 bases lay outside the gene matches. The CDR3 is 15 amino acids. Germline V gives CDR1 LNHDA, CDR2 SQIVND (reference sequence).

This clonotype was recorded many times. This chain links TRBV14 with TRBJ1-2; D uncertain. Per the germline V gene, CDR1 is SGHDN and CDR2 is FVKESK. This CDR3 contains 15 residues. The V gene lost 1 base and the J gene lost 4 bases, with 13 bases spanning the gap. The CDR3 DNA reads as TGTGCCAGCAGCCAAGTGACGGCAGTTCCCTATGGCTACACCTTC. Amino acids: CASSQVTAVPYGYTF.

This clonotype was counted between two and nine times. The chain links TRBV19 to TRBJ1-1, with D hard to call. Germline V gene lookup returns CDR1 LNHDA and CDR2 SQIVND (reference sequence). The CDR3 runs 14 residues. V lost 6 bases and J lost 1, with 12 bases in between. CDR3 coding DNA: TGTGCCAGTAGCCCAGGTAGAAGGAACACTGAAGCTTTCTTT. Protein sequence: CASSPGRRNTEAFF.

Worth noting for this clonotype: A clone one base away is much larger, so this may be a read error. The chain recombines TRBV20-1 with TRBJ2-6; D gene unclear. Germline V gene data show CDR1 as DFQATT and CDR2 as SNEGSKA (reference sequence). The CDR3 runs to 11 residues. V was pared by 6 bases and J by 15 bases, with 15 bases between. The CDR3 reads CSAPLSDALTF. The CDR3 DNA is TGCAGTGCACCCTTATCCGACGCCCTGACTTTC.

This clonotype was counted many times. This chain uses TRBV4-3 with TRBJ1-5; D is possibly TRBD1 (5 bases). Between the trimmed V and J ends, which lost 1 base and 9 bases, there was a span of 10 bases. The CDR3 length is 13 residues. Germline lookup yields CDR1 LGHNA and CDR2 YSLEER. CDR3: CASSQAGIGPQHF. CDR3 sequence (DNA): TGCGCCAGCAGCCAAGCAGGGATCGGGCCCCAGCATTTT.

This clonotype turned up a few times. This may come from a read error, since a much larger clone is one base off. The rearrangement links TRBV24-1 to TRBJ2-5; 13 bases match TRBD2. The germline gives CDR1 KGHDR, CDR2 SFDVKD. The CDR3 has 15 residues. The V segment lost 0 bases and the J segment 11 bases; nucleotides outside the gene matches: 5. CDR3 region: CATSDLGLAGDEQYF. In DNA, the CDR3 is TGTGCCACCAGTGATTTGGGACTAGCGGGAGATGAGCAGTACTTC.

This chain uses TRBV5-1 with TRBJ2-7; TRBD2 aligns across 7 bases. The CDR3 has 18 amino acids. Trimming took 4 bases from V and 0 from J; bases not matched to a gene: 16. The germline CDR1 and CDR2 sequences are SGHRS and YFSETQ. The CDR3 sequence: CASSETSPRGTLSYEQYF. As DNA, the CDR3 is TGCGCCAGCAGCGAGACTAGCCCTCGAGGGACCCTCTCCTACGAGCAGTACTTC.